The T cell receptor beta chain under discussion was sequenced for a study of neoadjuvant nivolumab and ipilimumab in lung cancer. Notes on the study in general: From pretherapy to surgery, tumor richness and clonality rose with dual therapy.

This clone was detected only once. Its cognate antigen is unknown. Sequencing was performed with immunoSEQ multiplex PCR; in TCRdb, only in-frame clones are kept and a portion is missing. Of tens of thousands of clones in the sample, approximately 90% are singletons; the top ten hold 3.7%. V was pared by 2 bases and J by 3 bases, with 9 bases of the junction left unmatched. This CDR3 has 16 amino acids. Germline CDR1 SGHNT, CDR2 YYREEE (reference sequence). The J gene is TRBJ2-3, the V gene TRBV5-4; TRBD2 matches at 7 bases. The sequence was collected from an adult with non-small cell lung cancer. Some clones in this sample may be carry-over from other donors' samples. The starting material was blood, obtained before neoadjuvant nivolumab, alone or with ipilimumab. The CDR3 loop is CASSFLGGRETDTQYF. The DNA for the CDR3 is TGTGCCAGCAGCTTCTTGGGGGGGAGGGAGACAGATACGCAGTATTTT.